This T cell receptor beta chain appears in the sequencing data of a study of T-cell memory formation after mild COVID-19. Study context: Largely donor-specific TCR clusters were found. Study-level points and caveats: While clones contracting from day 15 to 85 were balanced between CD4 and CD8, later expanders leaned CD4+.

Turning to this clonotype: Its antigen remains unidentified.

The CDR3 sequence is 12 residues long. Per germline, CDR1 SGHAT and CDR2 FQDESV (reference sequence). Deletions cut 2 bases from V and 5 bases from J, with 6 bases between. Each CDR3 protein gets one entry after TCRdb re-called the 5' RACE reads with MiXCR. Of 200,000 or so distinct CDR3 sequences listed, 16% are singletons. The sequenced material came from PBMCs or a T cell subset sorted from them (not recorded which). V gene TRBV11-1 combines with J gene TRBJ2-5; D gene unclear. The clonotype comes from an adult woman who had mild COVID-19 (a few samples of this study predate the infection). Cell type and time point are not known. This chain's CDR3 is CASSLPRETQYF. In nucleotides, the CDR3 is TGTGCCAGCAGCTTACCTCGGGAGACCCAGTACTTC.